This T cell receptor beta chain emerged from a study of blood T cell repertoires in COVID-19. Per the original data handling: The assay estimated nucleated cells by amplifying reference gene primers. Profiling relied on immunoSEQ multiplex PCR, and the TCRdb table lists in-frame clones only, not all of them. The DNA was the basis for D and trimming; V, J and clone size are from that table. The repertoire holds approximately 300,000 clones, with around 86% as singletons. This clone appeared a few times. From germline, CDR1 is KGHSH and CDR2 LQKENI. Trimming left V 2 bases short and J 11 bases short, with 13 bases between. The CDR3 has 13 residues. In terms of age and location, participants ranged from about 18 to 90 years and lived in under 30 US areas. Participants had their cohort set by participant-reported clinical history. The recovered donors of Cohort 3 showed two negative PCRs, clearance, or symptom resolution.

The rearrangement links TRBV18 to TRBJ1-5; D is possibly TRBD1 (6 bases). The sequence came from a woman between 18 and 30 years old who had recovered from COVID-19. Material for sequencing was PBMCs or T cells enriched from blood (not recorded which). The CDR3 here is CASSPTGDTTQHF. The CDR3 bases are TGTGCCAGCTCACCAACCGGGGACACCACCCAGCATTTT.